One and the same sample provided the 3 T cell receptor beta chains below, sequenced in a study of CD8+CD57+ T cells in acquired aplastic anemia. The use of genomic DNA as template underpinned the TCR beta VDJ and CDR3 profiling. TCRdb itself ran the reads through MiXCR, one entry per CDR3 protein. The sample contains 200,000 or so distinct CDR3 sequences, less than 65% of which appear only once. Sequenced material: sorted CD4+, CD8+, or CD8+CD57+ T cells (not recorded which) from PBMCs. The receptors shown here come from a human donor with severe aplastic anemia or a healthy control (not recorded which).

This chain uses TRBV9 with TRBJ2-2; no reliable D call. Germline V gene data show CDR1 as SGDLS and CDR2 as YYNGEE. This CDR3 has 12 amino acids. Between the trimmed V and J ends, which lost 4 bases and 5 bases, there was a span of 6 bases. The DNA for the CDR3 is TGTGCCAGCAGCCGACCTACCGGGGAGCTGTTTTTT. Translation gives CASSRPTGELFF.

The table lists this clonotype with a few counts. The V gene is TRBV7-9, the J gene TRBJ2-3; 7 positions agree with TRBD2. Germline V lookup: CDR1 SEHNR, CDR2 FQNEAQ (reference sequence). This CDR3 comprises 14 residues. Germline trimming cut 5 bases from V and 5 bases from J; bases unmatched to any gene: 7. The CDR3, as DNA: TGTGCCAGCAGCCTTCCAACTAGCGTAGATACGCAGTATTTT. Protein sequence: CASSLPTSVDTQYF.

The chain combines TRBV20-1 with TRBJ2-3; 9 nucleotides match TRBD2. The germline gives CDR1 DFQATT, CDR2 SNEGSKA (reference sequence). V gave up 3 bases and J gave up 6 bases; unmatched junction bases: 4. There are 13 residues in the CDR3. The CDR3 bases are TGCAGTGCTAGGGGCGGGGGGGTGGATACGCAGTATTTT. Translating gives CSARGGGVDTQYF.